This T cell receptor (beta chain) was sequenced during a study of blood T cells in healthy people across ages. It was with a sample-barcoded 5' primer and a J-beta primer mix that a second PCR of roughly 7 to 12 cycles was run. Each sample yielded at least 3 million CDR3-containing paired-end reads. MiXCR, run by TCRdb on the 5' RACE reads, gives a single entry per CDR3 protein. The sample includes approximately 600,000 distinct CDR3 sequences, 58% of them seen just once. Total RNA was isolated from each sample in quantities of at least 5 micrograms. This clonotype was detected only a few times. Its antigen is as yet unknown. Study observations and caveats: Among T cells, TCR beta diversity per million cells dropped roughly linearly as age rose. Any changes in expanded clonotypes were possibly confounded, as donor CMV status remained unknown.

V lost 5 bases, J lost 0 bases, and 10 bases lay in between. The CDR3 runs 13 residues. Germline V gene data show CDR1 as SQVTM and CDR2 as ANQGSEA. The gene calls are TRBV29-1 and TRBJ1-2, with D unclear. The sequence was collected from a man between 60 and 75 years old in good health. Sequencing was performed on blood. Here the CDR3 DNA reads TGCAGCGTTACAGCCGCCTCTAACTATGGCTACACCTTC. Its protein is CSVTAASNYGYTF.